The clone carrying this TCR beta chain was found once. The data were produced by immunoSEQ multiplex PCR, yet TCRdb's version contains in-frame clones alone and is incomplete. The sample carries 190,000 or so clones, 90% to 95% recorded once. The data were taken from a study of blood T cell repertoires in COVID-19. The CDR3 extends over 16 amino acids. CDR1 is SEHNR, CDR2 FQNEAQ, per germline (reference sequence). Trimming left V 1 base short and J 2 bases short, with 14 bases between. The chain recombines TRBV7-9 with TRBJ1-1; no definite D call. This clonotype originated in a man aged 25 to 40 with COVID-19, enrolled during active disease. Source material: peripheral blood. The CDR3 coding sequence is TGTGCCAGCAGCTTAGGAGTCGAGGGTGTTAACACTGAAGCTTTCTTT. Its protein product is CASSLGVEGVNTEAFF.